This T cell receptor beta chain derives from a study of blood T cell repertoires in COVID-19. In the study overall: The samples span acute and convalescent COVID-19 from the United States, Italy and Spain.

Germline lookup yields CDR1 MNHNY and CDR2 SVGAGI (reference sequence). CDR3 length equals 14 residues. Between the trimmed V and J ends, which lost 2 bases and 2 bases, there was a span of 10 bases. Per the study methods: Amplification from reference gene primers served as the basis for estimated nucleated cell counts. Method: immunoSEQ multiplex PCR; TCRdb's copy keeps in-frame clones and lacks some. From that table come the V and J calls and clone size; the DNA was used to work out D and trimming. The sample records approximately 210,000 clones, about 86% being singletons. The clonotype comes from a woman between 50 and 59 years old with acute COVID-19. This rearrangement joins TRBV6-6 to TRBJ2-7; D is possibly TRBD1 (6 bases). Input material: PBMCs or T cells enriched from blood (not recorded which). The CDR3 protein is CASSYRDTTYEQYF. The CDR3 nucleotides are TGTGCCAGCAGTTACCGGGACACAACCTACGAGCAGTACTTC.